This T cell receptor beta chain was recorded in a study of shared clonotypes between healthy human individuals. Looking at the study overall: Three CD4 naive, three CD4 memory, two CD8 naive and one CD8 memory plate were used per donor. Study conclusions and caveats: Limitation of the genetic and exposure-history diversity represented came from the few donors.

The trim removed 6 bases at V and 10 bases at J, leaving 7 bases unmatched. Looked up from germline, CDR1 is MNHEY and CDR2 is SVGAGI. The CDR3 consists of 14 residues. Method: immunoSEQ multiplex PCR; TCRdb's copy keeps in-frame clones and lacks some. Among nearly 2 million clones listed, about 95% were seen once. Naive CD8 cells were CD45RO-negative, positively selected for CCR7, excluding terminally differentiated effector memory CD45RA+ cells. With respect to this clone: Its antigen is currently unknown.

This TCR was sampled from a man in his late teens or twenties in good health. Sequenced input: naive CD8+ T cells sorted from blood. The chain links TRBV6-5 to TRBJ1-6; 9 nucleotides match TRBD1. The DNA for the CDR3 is TGTGCCAGCAGGGCGGGACAGGGAGGCTCACCCCTCCACTTT. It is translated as CASRAGQGGSPLHF.